The 19 T cell receptor beta chains below were found in one sample sequenced in a study of blood T cell repertoires in COVID-19. The assay was immunoSEQ multiplex PCR, and TCRdb's table has in-frame clones only and misses some. The sample shows roughly 250,000 clones, around four fifths of them seen only once. The sample consisted of peripheral blood. Every receptor here comes from a man aged 40-50 years with active or convalescent COVID-19.

This clone has only one observation. V and J are TRBV11-2 and TRBJ2-4; a possible D gene is TRBD2 (5 bases). CDR3 length: 13 amino acids. Per the germline V gene, CDR1 is SGHAT and CDR2 is FQNNGV. Trimming cost V 2 bases and J 5 bases, with 7 bases left between them. The CDR3 nucleotides are TGTGCCAGCAGCTTATCGCGGGAAAACATTCAGTACTTC. It is translated as CASSLSRENIQYF. The variable domain in full, with the rest retrieved from reference TRBV11-2 and TRBJ2-4, is EAGVAQSPRYKIIEKRQSVAFWCNPISGHATLYWYQQILGQGPKLLIQFQNNGVVDDSQLPKDRFSAERLKGVDSTLKIQPAKLEDSAVYLCASSLSRENIQYFGAGTRLSVL.

The chain employs TRBV13 and TRBJ2-7, with 10 positions matching TRBD2. V dropped 1 base and J dropped 3; count of bases not matched to a gene: 3. This CDR3 has 15 residues. The germline V gene encodes CDR1 PRHDT and CDR2 FYEKMQ (reference sequence). The CDR3 here is CASSLASGSYYEQYF. The CDR3 DNA is TGTGCCAGCAGCTTAGCTAGCGGGAGTTACTACGAGCAGTACTTC.

The chain carries TRBV7-9 and TRBJ1-2; 9 bases are shared with TRBD1. V lost 5 bases, J lost 6 bases, and 13 bases stayed unmatched. The CDR3 spans 16 residues. Germline V CDR1 and CDR2: SEHNR, FQNEAQ (reference sequence). CDR3: CASSPGPGQGPNGYTF. Here the CDR3 DNA reads TGTGCCAGCAGCCCCGGCCCTGGACAGGGGCCAAATGGCTACACCTTC. Complete variable domain (other parts from reference TRBV7-9 and TRBJ1-2): DTGVSQNPRHKITKRGQNVTFRCDPISEHNRLYWYRQTLGQGPEFLTYFQNEAQLEKSRLLSDRFSAERPKGSFSTLEIQRTEQGDSAMYLCASSPGPGQGPNGYTFGSGTRLTVV.

The rearrangement joins TRBV2 to TRBJ2-5; D is possibly TRBD2 (7 bases). The germline V gene has CDR1 SNHLY and CDR2 FYNNEI. Trimming removed 4 bases from V and 6 bases from J, with 18 bases in between. There are 15 residues in the CDR3. The DNA of the CDR3 is TGTGCCAGCAGTGGAATGGGGGGGGGCCCGAAGACCCAGTACTTC. Protein sequence: CASSGMGGGPKTQYF.

This clone has a count of ten or more. This chain connects TRBV19 to TRBJ1-1; no clear D gene. The V end was cut by 9 bases, the J end by 4 bases, with 15 bases between. Per germline, CDR1 LNHDA and CDR2 SQIVND (reference sequence). The CDR3 extends over 13 amino acids. CDR3 sequence (DNA): TGTGCCAGCATCGTCCCCTTCAGCACTGAAGCTTTCTTT. Translated, it gives CASIVPFSTEAFF.

The chain recombines TRBV18 with TRBJ2-1; the D is unclear. The V and J ends lost 2 bases and 0 bases respectively, with 5 bases between them. This CDR3 contains 14 residues. The germline CDR1 and CDR2 sequences are KGHSH and LQKENI. CDR3 nucleotides: TGTGCCAGCTCACCAGTTAGCTCCTACAATGAGCAGTTCTTC. Its protein product is CASSPVSSYNEQFF.

The V and J genes are TRBV7-9 and TRBJ1-5; 8 positions match TRBD1. This CDR3 contains 15 residues. V lost 4 bases and J lost 2; bases outside the gene matches: 4. Germline V gene lookup returns CDR1 SEHNR and CDR2 FQNEAQ (reference sequence). CDR3 in amino acids: CASSSDRGGNQPQHF. Written as DNA, the CDR3 is TGTGCCAGCAGCTCCGACAGGGGTGGCAATCAGCCCCAGCATTTT.

This chain joins TRBV12-3 or TRBV12-4 and TRBJ2-1; a weak D match, TRBD2 (5 bases). Trimming took off 6 bases at V and 9 bases at J, with 9 bases between the two ends. The CDR3 has 11 amino acids. CDR3 sequence: CASRDRGEQFF. CDR3 coding DNA: TGTGCCAGCAGGGACCGGGGTGAGCAGTTCTTC.

On this clone: The same CDR3 arises from other DNA sequences in this sample as well. This sequence joins TRBV6-5 and TRBJ1-2; weak D call: TRBD1 (5 bases). This CDR3 is built from 11 residues. CDR1 is MNHEY and CDR2 is SVGAGI in the germline V gene. V dropped 8 bases and J dropped 4 bases, with 8 bases sitting between them. CDR3 in amino acids: CASGASYGYTF. As DNA, the CDR3 is TGTGCCAGCGGGGCCTCCTATGGCTACACCTTC.

The rearrangement joins TRBV11-3 to TRBJ2-1; unclear D gene. Germline-derived CDR1 and CDR2 are SGHNT and YENEEA. Trimming took 1 base from V and 10 from J, leaving 17 bases between them. The CDR3 has 15 residues. The CDR3 protein is CASSLVIQETEEQFF. The CDR3 bases are TGTGCCAGCAGCTTAGTCATTCAGGAAACAGAGGAGCAGTTCTTC.

In this sample, this clone turned up once. The chain is built from TRBV15 and TRBJ1-2; D uncertain. This CDR3 spans 15 amino acids. CDR1 and CDR2 (germline): LNHNV, YYDKDF (reference sequence). Trimming stripped 5 bases from V and 4 bases from J, with 17 bases between. The CDR3 bases are TGTGCCACCAGCCGTGACAAGACCACGTTCTATGGCTACACCTTC. It is translated as CATSRDKTTFYGYTF.

V usage is TRBV9 and J usage is TRBJ1-3; D is perhaps TRBD1 (5 bases). Germline V lookup: CDR1 SGDLS, CDR2 YYNGEE. The CDR3 has 15 residues. The V and J ends lost 2 bases and 4 bases respectively, with 13 bases between them. The CDR3 is CASSVSQGAGNTIYF. DNA of the CDR3: TGTGCCAGCAGCGTCTCTCAAGGGGCGGGAAACACCATATATTTT.

This chain connects TRBV5-4 to TRBJ1-2; no clear D. Trimming took off 7 bases at V and 8 bases at J, with 21 bases between the two ends. The germline CDR1 and CDR2 sequences are SGHNT and YYREEE (reference sequence). The length of the CDR3 is 14 residues. CDR3 sequence: CASHQRGGGQGYTF. The DNA of the CDR3 is TGTGCCAGCCATCAACGGGGAGGAGGTCAGGGCTACACCTTC.

The chain recombines TRBV7-8 with TRBJ2-3; D gene uncertain. Trimming removed 3 bases from V and 0 bases from J, with 19 bases in between. The CDR3 is 18 amino acids. CDR1 and CDR2 from the germline V gene are SGHVS and FQNEAQ. Here the CDR3 DNA reads TGTGCCAGCAGCTTCCCTTTGTCTTTAGTGGTTAGCACAGATACGCAGTATTTT. Amino acid sequence: CASSFPLSLVVSTDTQYF. Variable domain in full (rest from reference TRBV7-8 and TRBJ2-3): GAGVSQSPRYKVAKRGQDVALRCDPISGHVSLFWYQQALGQGPEFLTYFQNEAQLDKSGLPSDRFFAERPEGSVSTLKIQRTQQEDSAVYLCASSFPLSLVVSTDTQYFGPGTRLTVL.

The rearrangement links TRBV5-1 to TRBJ2-3, with D possibly being TRBD2 (6 bases). Trimming pared 4 bases from V and 5 bases from J, leaving 17 bases between. Germline V gene sequence: CDR1 SGHRS, CDR2 YFSETQ. The CDR3 totals 15 residues. The CDR3 loop reads CASSPAGRFRDTQYF. CDR3 sequence (DNA): TGCGCCAGCAGCCCCGCGGGGAGATTTAGAGATACGCAGTATTTT.

The chain has TRBV2 and TRBJ1-5; D remains unclear. The CDR3 is 11 residues long. CDR1 is SNHLY and CDR2 is FYNNEI in the germline V gene. The V end lost 6 bases, the J end lost 9 bases, and 9 bases lay between the germline ends. CDR3 sequence: CASRARGPQHF. Written as DNA, the CDR3 is TGTGCCAGCAGGGCACGCGGGCCCCAGCATTTT.

The V and J genes are TRBV2 and TRBJ2-1; 8 bases line up with TRBD2. The length of the CDR3 is 18 residues. After removal of 0 bases from V and 0 bases from J, the junction contained 7 bases not matched to a gene. Germline CDR1 and CDR2: SNHLY and FYNNEI. This chain's CDR3 is CASSEAGVAGTSYNEQFF. The CDR3, as DNA: TGTGCCAGCAGTGAAGCGGGGGTAGCGGGAACCTCCTACAATGAGCAGTTCTTC.

The rearrangement uses TRBV19 and TRBJ1-1; weak D call: TRBD1 (5 bases). The CDR3 runs to 15 residues. V shed 4 bases and J shed 5 bases, with 17 bases lying between them. Germline V CDR1 and CDR2: LNHDA, SQIVND (reference sequence). CDR3: CASSNVPGLRTEAFF. The DNA for the CDR3 is TGTGCCAGTAGTAACGTCCCAGGGCTTCGGACTGAAGCTTTCTTT.

This chain links TRBV3-1 (or the pseudogene TRBV3-2) with TRBJ1-6; tentatively, D is TRBD1 (6 bases). CDR3 size: 13 residues. Germline CDR1 LGHDT, CDR2 YNNKEL (reference sequence). The V end lost 3 bases, the J end lost 7 bases, and 7 bases lay between the germline ends. The CDR3 DNA sequence: TGTGCCAGCAGCCAGGGGGCCAATTCACCCCTCCACTTT. It yields the protein CASSQGANSPLHF.